Listed below are T cell receptor beta chains from one sample, sequenced in a study of regulatory T cells in long-lasting Graves disease. TCRdb fed the multiplex PCR reads into MiXCR, producing one record per CDR3 protein. The repertoire consists of roughly 450,000 distinct CDR3 sequences, with around a quarter occurring once and the leading ten covering roughly 28%. Here the sequenced sample was peripheral blood mononuclear cells (PBMCs), taken when the disease was refractory, from a patient treated with antithyroid drugs. All receptors derive from a female donor with Graves disease. CDR3s include the opening cysteine and the closing phenylalanine or tryptophan. A D gene is named only where the DNA matches it firmly. Size is omitted from some rows. Given values are once, few, many or a class for expanded clones.

cdr3_aa cdr3_nt d_call j_call v_call clone_size
CAIGLARGTYNEQFF TGTGCCATCGGTCTAGCCAGGGGTACCTACAATGAGCAGTTCTTC . TRBJ2-1 TRBV10-3 .
CSADRGINQPQHF TGCAGTGCGGACCGTGGGATAAATCAGCCCCAGCATTTT . TRBJ1-5 TRBV20-1 .
CASSLTGWGLPQGEQYF TGTGCCAGCAGCTTAACGGGGTGGGGACTACCCCAGGGGGAGCAGTACTTC . TRBJ2-7 TRBV7-2 many
CASSALAVPGELFF TGTGCCAGCAGTGCGCTAGCGGTCCCCGGGGAGCTGTTTTTT TRBD2 TRBJ2-2 TRBV2 many
CASSREQGLAPQHF TGTGCCAGCAGCCGAGAACAGGGGCTTGCGCCCCAGCATTTT TRBD1 TRBJ1-5 TRBV3-1 .
CASSLFLQLPADTQYF TGTGCCAGCAGCTTGTTTCTCCAGCTCCCCGCCGATACGCAGTATTTT . TRBJ2-3 TRBV7-2 .
CAWRGQGNQPQHF TGTGCCTGGAGGGGACAGGGAAATCAGCCCCAGCATTTT TRBD1 TRBJ1-5 TRBV30 .
CASSPDTGQGTNTEAFF TGTGCCAGCTCACCAGACACGGGACAGGGAACGAACACTGAAGCTTTCTTT TRBD1 TRBJ1-1 TRBV18 .
CASSPPRETQYF TGTGCCAGCTCACCACCGCGGGAGACCCAGTACTTC . TRBJ2-5 TRBV18 once
CASSRTGYNEQFF TGTGCCAGCAGTCGGACGGGGTACAATGAGCAGTTCTTC . TRBJ2-1 TRBV2 few
CSVERWDRHNEQFF TGCAGCGTTGAGCGGTGGGACAGACACAATGAGCAGTTCTTC TRBD1 TRBJ2-1 TRBV29-1 .
CASSSGTSELEQFF TGCGCCAGCAGCTCCGGGACTAGCGAGCTTGAGCAGTTCTTC TRBD2 TRBJ2-1 TRBV5-1 .
CASSHIAGANTGELFF TGTGCCAGCAGTCACATAGCGGGAGCGAACACCGGGGAGCTGTTTTTT TRBD2 TRBJ2-2 TRBV6-2/TRBV6-3 .
CSAREDRWGTGELFF TGCAGTGCTAGAGAAGACAGGTGGGGGACCGGGGAGCTGTTTTTT . TRBJ2-2 TRBV20-1 once
CASSLGGGPFYEQYF TGCGCCAGCAGCTTGGGTGGGGGTCCCTTCTACGAGCAGTACTTC . TRBJ2-7 TRBV5-1 few
CASSYPQGISGELVF TGTGCCAGCAGCTATCCACAGGGGATCTCCGGGGAGCTGGTTTTT TRBD1 TRBJ2-2 TRBV7-2 .
CASSQGALREQYF TGTGCCAGCAGCCAAGGGGCACTCCGCGAGCAGTACTTC . TRBJ2-7 TRBV3-1 .
CASRGVETQYF TGTGCCAGCCGAGGGGTGGAGACCCAGTACTTC . TRBJ2-5 TRBV2 many
CASTLLTTGRRATGELFF TGTGCCAGCACCTTACTCACAACGGGACGTCGGGCCACCGGGGAGCTGTTTTTT . TRBJ2-2 TRBV7-8 many
CASSLSGLEETQYF TGTGCCAGCAGTTTATCTGGTTTGGAAGAGACCCAGTACTTC . TRBJ2-5 TRBV28 many
CASGQASGDDEKLFF TGTGCCAGCGGCCAAGCTTCAGGGGATGATGAAAAACTGTTTTTT . TRBJ1-4 TRBV4-2 .
CASSASVEQYF TGTGCCAGCAGCGCCTCAGTCGAGCAGTACTTC . TRBJ2-7 TRBV7-2 .
CSVEDQGGSAEAFF TGCAGCGTTGAAGATCAAGGGGGAAGCGCTGAAGCTTTCTTT . TRBJ1-1 TRBV29-1 few
CAGSLSPRVNTDTQYF TGTGCCGGCAGCTTGTCCCCCAGGGTTAACACAGATACGCAGTATTTT . TRBJ2-3 TRBV5-6 .
CASSLGLAGDEQYF TGTGCCAGCAGTTTGGGACTAGCGGGAGACGAGCAGTACTTC TRBD2 TRBJ2-7 TRBV6-9 many
CASTGDRLTNYGYTF TGTGCCAGCACGGGGGACCGATTAACCAACTATGGCTACACCTTC . TRBJ1-2 TRBV6-1 .
CASSQEQDDRSPLHF TGTGCCAGCAGCCAAGAACAGGATGACCGTTCACCCCTCCACTTT . TRBJ1-6 TRBV14 .
CATSDATDIQETQYF TGTGCCACCAGTGACGCGACAGACATCCAAGAGACCCAGTACTTC . TRBJ2-5 TRBV24-1 .
CASSPSPGRSNTEAFF TGTGCCAGCAGCCCAAGCCCGGGACGGTCGAACACTGAAGCTTTCTTT . TRBJ1-1 TRBV7-3 few
CASSGGTYQETQYF TGCGCCAGCAGCGGGGGAACGTACCAAGAGACCCAGTACTTC . TRBJ2-5 TRBV5-1 .
CAGGRLSEQYF TGTGCCGGGGGGCGACTCTCCGAGCAGTACTTC . TRBJ2-7 TRBV6-1 many
CASSFRSGGGTDTQYF TGCGCCAGCAGCTTTCGTAGCGGAGGGGGCACAGATACGCAGTATTTT . TRBJ2-3 TRBV5-1 .
CASEDSSYEQYF TGTGCCAGCGAGGACTCCTCCTACGAGCAGTACTTC . TRBJ2-7 TRBV6-1 many
CASSPIRTASSTDTQYF TGTGCCAGCAGTCCCATTCGGACAGCCTCTAGCACAGATACGCAGTATTTT . TRBJ2-3 TRBV28 many
CSAREDSSYEQYF TGCAGTGCTAGAGAGGACAGCTCCTACGAGCAGTACTTC . TRBJ2-7 TRBV20-1 .
CSASGAGEKLFF TGCAGTGCTTCAGGGGCTGGTGAAAAACTGTTTTTT . TRBJ1-4 TRBV20-1 many
CASSYSRPVSHEQYF TGTGCCAGCAGTTACTCAAGACCCGTGTCTCACGAGCAGTACTTC . TRBJ2-7 TRBV6-5 .
CASSLSVPGSYEQYF TGTGCCAGCAGCTTATCTGTGCCAGGGTCCTACGAGCAGTACTTC . TRBJ2-7 TRBV13 few
CSATEALERYF TGCAGTGCTACGGAGGCTCTCGAGCGGTACTTC . TRBJ2-7 TRBV20-1 .
CASSSGFWVNTEAFF TGTGCCAGCAGTTCAGGGTTCTGGGTGAACACTGAAGCTTTCTTT . TRBJ1-1 TRBV27 .
CSAGKGLNTEAFF TGCAGTGCTGGTAAGGGATTGAACACTGAAGCTTTCTTT . TRBJ1-1 TRBV20-1 .
CATSDSRQGVNTEAFF TGTGCCACCAGTGATTCCCGACAGGGAGTGAACACTGAAGCTTTCTTT TRBD1 TRBJ1-1 TRBV24-1 many
CASSTITRGSDTEAFF TGTGCCAGTAGTACAATTACCAGGGGTAGCGACACTGAAGCTTTCTTT . TRBJ1-1 TRBV19 .
CASTEILAGYYEQYF TGTGCCAGCACCGAGATACTAGCGGGATACTACGAGCAGTACTTC TRBD2 TRBJ2-7 TRBV7-9 .
CAWSVVGLGGELFF TGTGCCTGGAGTGTAGTTGGCCTTGGCGGGGAGCTGTTTTTT . TRBJ2-2 TRBV30 .
CASRRGQGLWETQYF TGTGCCAGCAGAAGAGGACAGGGGCTATGGGAGACCCAGTACTTC TRBD1 TRBJ2-5 TRBV6-1 few
CASSPGTMMVYQPQHF TGTGCCAGCAGCCCCGGGACAATGATGGTCTATCAGCCCCAGCATTTT . TRBJ1-5 TRBV6-1 few
CASSPVAGGTYEQYF TGTGCCAGCAGCCCGGTGGCGGGAGGCACCTACGAGCAGTACTTC TRBD2 TRBJ2-7 TRBV7-8 few
CASSQDGERSYGYTF TGCGCCAGCAGCCAAGATGGGGAAAGGTCCTATGGCTACACCTTC . TRBJ1-2 TRBV4-1 .
CATQAEVNSYEQYF TGTGCCACCCAAGCTGAGGTCAACTCCTACGAGCAGTACTTC . TRBJ2-7 TRBV19 few